Each of the 20 T cell receptor beta chains below was sequenced from the same sample in a study of T cells after yellow fever vaccination. TCRdb fed the 5' RACE reads into MiXCR, producing one record per CDR3 protein. The table records approximately 260,000 distinct CDR3 sequences, 5.2% of them present only once. The starting material was CD4+ T cells sorted from PBMCs, obtained on the day of the yellow fever booster vaccination. The receptors derive from a man younger than 35 who received the YFV17D yellow fever vaccine.

The CDR3 bases are TGTGCCACCGCTAGAGGGCGGGGGTCTGGGGCCAACGTCCTGACTTTC. Residues: CATARGRGSGANVLTF. This chain uses TRBV6-5 with TRBJ2-6; 7 bases fit TRBD2. The CDR3 contains 16 residues. V shed 10 bases and J 1 base; nucleotides not matched to a gene: 10. Germline CDR1 is MNHEY and CDR2 is SVGAGI.

In this sample, this clonotype turned up many times. V is TRBV12-3 or TRBV12-4 and J is TRBJ2-6, with 7 positions matching TRBD1. V lost 5 bases, J lost 4 bases, and 5 bases stayed unmatched. The CDR3 is 15 residues long. The CDR3 nucleotides are TGTGCCAGCAGTAGACAGGGAACAGGGGCCAACGTCCTGACTTTC. This codes for CASSRQGTGANVLTF.

The chain links TRBV18 to TRBJ2-1; TRBD1 or TRBD2 may be the D gene (7 bases each). The CDR3 has 13 amino acids. V was trimmed by 2 bases and J by 10 bases, leaving 12 bases between them. The germline V gene encodes CDR1 KGHSH and CDR2 LQKENI. CDR3 in DNA: TGTGCCAGCTCACCAGCAGGGGGGGCAGAGCAGTTCTTC. Its protein is CASSPAGGAEQFF.

The chain carries TRBV7-2 and TRBJ2-7; 10 nucleotides align to TRBD2. The CDR3 is 16 residues long. The germline gives CDR1 SGHTA, CDR2 FQGNSA. Losses at the gene ends were 6 bases for V and 4 bases for J; bases not matched to a gene: 12. CDR3 loop: CASSLSPASGRYEQYF. The CDR3 DNA is TGTGCCAGCAGTCTTTCCCCGGCTAGCGGGAGATACGAGCAGTACTTC.

The V call is TRBV5-1, the J call TRBJ1-1, with no clear D. This CDR3 contains 13 residues. V lost 1 base, J lost 1 base, and 5 bases lay in between. Germline V gene data show CDR1 as SGHRS and CDR2 as YFSETQ. CDR3 region: CASSLFANTEAFF. In nucleotides, the CDR3 is TGCGCCAGCAGCTTGTTCGCGAACACTGAAGCTTTCTTT. Variable domain in full (rest from reference TRBV5-1 and TRBJ1-1): KAGVTQTPRYLIKTRGQQVTLSCSPISGHRSVSWYQQTPGQGLQFLFEYFSETQRNKGNFPGRFSGRQFSNSRSEMNVSTLELGDSALYLCASSLFANTEAFFGQGTRLTVV.

This clonotype was seen many times. V usage is TRBV28 and J usage is TRBJ2-3; TRBD1 matches 10 bases. There are 17 residues in the CDR3. Germline lookup yields CDR1 MDHEN and CDR2 SYDVKM. V shed 4 bases and J 5 bases; nucleotides not matched to a gene: 12. The CDR3, as DNA: TGTGCCAGCAGTTCCTCCGGGACAGGGGTGTTGGTAGATACGCAGTATTTT. Translated, it gives CASSSSGTGVLVDTQYF.

The CDR3 sequence: CASSHGSHNEQFF. In DNA form, the CDR3 reads TGTGCCAGCAGCCACGGGAGCCACAATGAGCAGTTCTTC. The rearrangement uses TRBV11-3 and TRBJ2-1; weak D call: TRBD2 (6 bases). CDR1 is SGHNT, CDR2 YENEEA, per germline. Deletions cut 5 bases from V and 5 bases from J, with 10 bases between. This CDR3 comprises 13 residues.

A few counts support this clonotype. The V call is TRBV18, the J call TRBJ1-5; unclear D gene. Germline-derived CDR1 and CDR2 are KGHSH and LQKENI. The CDR3 sequence is 13 residues long. The V gene lost 8 bases and the J gene lost 0 bases, with 8 bases spanning the gap. CDR3 DNA: TGTGCCAGCCAGGAGTCTAGCAATCAGCCCCAGCATTTT. Protein sequence: CASQESSNQPQHF.

This clonotype was counted ten times or more. The V call is TRBV12-3 or TRBV12-4, the J call TRBJ1-4; possible D gene TRBD1, 5 bases. The V and J ends lost 8 bases and 8 bases respectively, with 15 bases between them. This CDR3 is built from 13 residues. The CDR3 nucleotides are TGTGCCAGCCATGGGGCCGGGCGGGAAAAACTGTTTTTT. Its protein product is CASHGAGREKLFF.

This clonotype was seen many times. The chain couples TRBV15 to TRBJ2-5, with 8 bases aligning to TRBD2. The V segment lost 6 bases and the J segment 7 bases; nucleotides outside the gene matches: 22. Per the germline V gene, CDR1 is LNHNV and CDR2 is YYDKDF (reference sequence). This CDR3 comprises 18 residues. The CDR3 region has the DNA TGTGCCACCAGAGGGGCGGGGGGAATGGAAGGACCGGAGGGGACCCAGTACTTC. It yields the protein CATRGAGGMEGPEGTQYF.

This clonotype was observed a few times. This chain links TRBV20-1 with TRBJ2-3, with 11 bases that match TRBD2. CDR1 DFQATT and CDR2 SNEGSKA come from the germline V gene (reference sequence). V lost 5 bases and J lost 3; bases outside the gene matches: 10. This CDR3 has 16 amino acids. The CDR3 loop is CSARRASGGMTDTQYF. In nucleotides, the CDR3 is TGCAGTGCTCGAAGAGCTAGCGGGGGGATGACAGATACGCAGTATTTT.

As DNA, the CDR3 is TGCAGTGCTTCCGGAGCGGAAGAGACCCAGTACTTC. It yields the protein CSASGAEETQYF. The chain combines TRBV20-1 with TRBJ2-5, with D possibly being TRBD2 (5 bases). The CDR3 is 12 amino acids. Germline CDR1 DFQATT, CDR2 SNEGSKA (reference sequence). Trimming cost V 5 bases and J 3 bases, with 10 bases left between them.

This rearrangement joins TRBV11-2 to TRBJ2-7; 7 bases map to TRBD2. The CDR3 consists of 18 residues. Germline CDR1 is SGHAT and CDR2 is FQNNGV. The V gene end was trimmed by 6 bases and the J gene end by 4 bases; junction bases not matched to a gene: 21. CDR3 nucleotide sequence: TGTGCCAGCAGGCGACCCGTGGGAGGGGCTCGTATGGCGTACGAGCAGTACTTC. Translated, it gives CASRRPVGGARMAYEQYF.

This clonotype was counted a single time. V gene TRBV5-6 combines with J gene TRBJ1-2; 8 nucleotides agree with TRBD1. CDR3 size: 14 residues. V lost 5 bases and J lost 4; bases outside the gene matches: 7. Germline CDR1 SGHDT, CDR2 YYEEEE. The CDR3 protein is CASSTKGTGYGYTF. The CDR3 DNA sequence: TGTGCCAGCAGTACGAAGGGGACAGGCTATGGCTACACCTTC.

This clonotype came up many times. The CDR3 protein is CAIKLRPGGVAGAPDTQYF. CDR3 nucleotide sequence: TGTGCCATCAAGCTCCGCCCGGGAGGAGTAGCGGGGGCCCCGGATACGCAGTATTTT. The chain joins TRBV10-3 to TRBJ2-3; 9 bases are a match to TRBD2. The V gene's germline CDR1 is ENHRY and CDR2 SYGVKD. The CDR3 runs to 19 residues. V shed 7 bases, J shed 6 bases, and the junction held 23 bases outside the gene matches.

This clonotype was seen more than once but under ten times. V and J are TRBV6-5 and TRBJ1-6; D not resolved. Germline CDR1 and CDR2: MNHEY and SVGAGI. Trimming cost V 5 bases and J 8 bases, with 10 bases left between them. The CDR3 runs 13 residues. DNA for the CDR3: TGTGCCAGCAGTCCCCGGACTGATTCACCCCTCCACTTT. Amino acids: CASSPRTDSPLHF.

The chain couples TRBV11-2 to TRBJ1-1; no clear D gene. The CDR3 spans 13 residues. Trimming left V 5 bases short and J 6 bases short, with 13 bases between. Germline assignment: CDR1 SGHAT and CDR2 FQNNGV. CDR3 in DNA: TGTGCCAGCAGCATCGGACGGGCCGCTGAAGCTTTCTTT. Translating it yields CASSIGRAAEAFF. Based on the CDR3 plus reference TRBV11-2 and TRBJ1-1, the full variable domain is EAGVAQSPRYKIIEKRQSVAFWCNPISGHATLYWYQQILGQGPKLLIQFQNNGVVDDSQLPKDRFSAERLKGVDSTLKIQPAKLEDSAVYLCASSIGRAAEAFFGQGTRLTVV.

This clonotype has a count of ten or more. The chain combines TRBV5-4 with TRBJ1-4; 9 positions match TRBD1. Trimming took 4 bases from V and 7 from J; bases not matched to a gene: 5. The CDR3 runs 14 residues. Germline V gene lookup returns CDR1 SGHNT and CDR2 YYREEE (reference sequence). The CDR3 region has the DNA TGTGCCAGCAGCCTACAGGGGGCGAGTGAAAAACTGTTTTTT. Translating gives CASSLQGASEKLFF.

The chain uses TRBV20-1 and TRBJ2-3; the match to TRBD2 covers 12 bases. The CDR3 loop spans 15 amino acids. Unmatched junction bases numbered 6, after V lost 5 bases and J lost 3 bases. Per germline, CDR1 DFQATT and CDR2 SNEGSKA (reference sequence). CDR3 protein: CSASKTSGGTDTQYF. The CDR3 DNA reads as TGCAGTGCTTCAAAGACTAGCGGGGGAACAGATACGCAGTATTTT.

This clonotype has a handful of counts. The genes are TRBV2 and TRBJ1-1, with TRBD1 matching 7 bases. The CDR3 sequence is 14 residues long. Germline-derived CDR1 and CDR2 are SNHLY and FYNNEI. Losses at the gene ends were 6 bases for V and 5 bases for J; bases not matched to a gene: 9. This CDR3 reads CASRLTGVETEAFF. In nucleotides, the CDR3 is TGTGCCAGCAGGCTTACAGGGGTTGAAACTGAAGCTTTCTTT.